Below are 25 T cell receptor beta chains sequenced from a single sample in a study of blood T cell repertoires in COVID-19 (dated by TCRdb to the early 2020s). Receptors were amplified or captured by the immunoSEQ multiplex PCR assay. Imported from immuneACCESS, the table was reduced by TCRdb to in-frame sequences with V and J called. These copies leave out some clones; in studies compared against another copy, an unresolved V gene accounts for under half, and the cause of the remainder is not known. A total of approximately 160,000 clones appear in this sample, roughly 84% of them only once. Of the sample, 2.9% falls within the top ten clones. Material for sequencing was peripheral blood. The receptors here all came from a woman aged 55-69 years with acute or convalescent COVID-19.

This sequence joins TRBV7-8 and TRBJ1-1, with a tentative D call TRBD1 (6 bases). Trimming removed 1 base at V and 0 bases at J, with 12 bases between. The CDR3 has 16 residues. Germline loops: CDR1 SGHVS, CDR2 FQNEAQ. This chain's CDR3 is CASSLEVTGLNTEAFF. The CDR3 coding sequence is TGTGCCAGCAGCTTAGAGGTCACAGGGCTGAACACTGAAGCTTTCTTT.

The chain carries TRBV11-2 and TRBJ2-1; 9 nucleotides align to TRBD1. The CDR3 is 15 residues long. V dropped 5 bases and J dropped 2; count of bases not matched to a gene: 4. CDR1 and CDR2 from the germline V gene are SGHAT and FQNNGV. The CDR3 coding sequence is TGTGCCAGCAGCCCCCGGGACAGGGCCTACAATGAGCAGTTCTTC. Its translation is CASSPRDRAYNEQFF. Full variable domain (remainder filled in from reference TRBV11-2 and TRBJ2-1): EAGVAQSPRYKIIEKRQSVAFWCNPISGHATLYWYQQILGQGPKLLIQFQNNGVVDDSQLPKDRFSAERLKGVDSTLKIQPAKLEDSAVYLCASSPRDRAYNEQFFGPGTRLTVL.

Points on this clone: One end of the junction is discordant with germline, which a read error may explain. The chain joins TRBV7-7 to TRBJ2-3; TRBD1 agrees at 8 bases. Germline V gene sequence: CDR1 SSHAT, CDR2 FNYEAQ (reference sequence). This CDR3 has 14 residues. The CDR3 loop reads CASSLGQGSDTQYF. The CDR3 DNA reads TGTGCTAGCAGCTTAGGACAGGGCTCAGATACGCAGTATTTT.

DNA of the CDR3: TGTGCCAGTAGTCCTTTGGGTGGGGGCGAATCCAAAAACATTCAGTACTTC. Protein sequence: CASSPLGGGESKNIQYF. The rearrangement uses TRBV19 and TRBJ2-4; possible D gene TRBD1, 6 bases. Per the germline V gene, CDR1 is LNHDA and CDR2 is SQIVND (reference sequence). Trimming stripped 5 bases from V and 2 bases from J, with 19 bases between. This CDR3 spans 17 amino acids.

The chain employs TRBV19 and TRBJ2-7, with D unclear. The CDR3 runs to 13 residues. V lost 6 bases and J lost 0, with 9 bases in between. CDR1 is LNHDA and CDR2 is SQIVND in the germline V gene (reference sequence). The CDR3 sequence: CASRPSLSYEQYF. The CDR3 DNA follows: TGTGCCAGTAGGCCCAGTCTCTCCTACGAGCAGTACTTC.

The rearrangement joins TRBV18 to TRBJ1-1; the D gene is possibly TRBD1 (5 bases). The germline V and J ends were trimmed by 1 base and 7 bases, with 13 bases remaining between them. CDR1 KGHSH and CDR2 LQKENI come from the germline V gene. This CDR3 comprises 14 residues. The CDR3 coding sequence is TGTGCCAGCTCACCACGACGGGGGTGGTTTGAAGCTTTCTTT. Its translation is CASSPRRGWFEAFF.

The chain is built from TRBV19 and TRBJ1-3, with D tentatively TRBD1 (5 bases). Between the trimmed V and J ends, which lost 6 bases and 0 bases, there was a span of 18 bases. Looked up from germline, CDR1 is LNHDA and CDR2 is SQIVND (reference sequence). This CDR3 spans 17 amino acids. The CDR3 here is CASSPLKGPYSGNTIYF. For the CDR3, the DNA is TGTGCCAGTAGCCCTCTGAAGGGGCCTTACTCTGGAAACACCATATATTTT.

The CDR3 is CASSLLPGLAASYEQYF. In DNA form, the CDR3 reads TGTGCCAGCAGTTTACTTCCCGGACTAGCGGCCTCCTACGAGCAGTACTTC. V and J are TRBV27 and TRBJ2-7; 10 bases match TRBD2. The CDR3 contains 17 residues. With 2 bases clipped from V and 0 bases from J, the junction kept 7 bases outside the gene matches. The germline V gene encodes CDR1 MNHEY and CDR2 SMNVEV (reference sequence).

The sample holds one count of this clone. The chain combines TRBV6-2 or TRBV6-3 with TRBJ2-1; 8 bases fit TRBD2. Germline V gene data show CDR1 as MNHEY and CDR2 as SVGEGT. The CDR3 consists of 13 residues. J lost 7 bases, V lost 6 bases, and 5 bases had no gene match. CDR3 sequence reads: CASSRGGRNEQFF. As DNA, the CDR3 is TGTGCCAGCAGCCGGGGGGGTCGTAATGAGCAGTTCTTC.

This chain links TRBV9 with TRBJ1-6, with 9 bases identical to TRBD1. The V segment lost 3 bases and the J segment 9 bases; nucleotides outside the gene matches: 7. Germline CDR1 is SGDLS and CDR2 is YYNGEE. The CDR3 consists of 15 residues. The CDR3 region is CASSASTGGGSPLHF. CDR3 DNA: TGTGCCAGCAGCGCCTCGACAGGGGGTGGTTCACCCCTCCACTTT. The full variable domain, rest sourced from reference TRBV9 and TRBJ1-6, is DSGVTQTPKHLITATGQRVTLRCSPRSGDLSVYWYQQSLDQGLQFLIQYYNGEERAKGNILERFSAQQFPDLHSELNLSSLELGDSALYFCASSASTGGGSPLHFGNGTRLTVT.

The chain combines TRBV27 with TRBJ2-5, with TRBD1 matching over 8 bases. The ends lost 1 base at V and 5 bases at J; junction bases unmatched: 6. CDR1 MNHEY and CDR2 SMNVEV come from the germline V gene (reference sequence). This CDR3 has 15 amino acids. The CDR3, as DNA: TGTGCCAGCAGTTTATTCCGGACAGGGAGGGAGACCCAGTACTTC. Translation: CASSLFRTGRETQYF.

The chain joins TRBV18 to TRBJ2-1, with TRBD2 matching 8 bases. Germline lookup yields CDR1 KGHSH and CDR2 LQKENI. CDR3 size: 20 residues. J lost 6 bases, V lost 0 bases, and 19 bases had no gene match. CDR3 region: CASSPPVLRAGGPLGNEQFF. For the CDR3, the DNA is TGTGCCAGCTCACCACCTGTGCTTCGGGCGGGGGGCCCATTGGGCAATGAGCAGTTCTTC. The whole variable domain, filled in from reference TRBV18 and TRBJ2-1, reads NAGVMQNPRHLVRRRGQEARLRCSPMKGHSHVYWYRQLPEEGLKFMVYLQKENIIDESGMPKERFSAEFPKEGPSILRIQQVVRGDSAAYFCASSPPVLRAGGPLGNEQFFGPGTRLTVL.

This rearrangement joins TRBV18 to TRBJ2-3; 8 positions agree with TRBD1. After removal of 1 base from V and 0 bases from J, the junction contained 0 bases not matched to a gene. The length of the CDR3 is 15 residues. CDR1 is KGHSH and CDR2 is LQKENI in the germline V gene. CDR3 coding DNA: TGTGCCAGCTCACCACGACAGGGGAGCACAGATACGCAGTATTTT. This gives the protein CASSPRQGSTDTQYF.

This sequence joins TRBV3-1 (or the pseudogene TRBV3-2) and TRBJ1-1; D unclear. Per the germline V gene, CDR1 is LGHDT and CDR2 is YNNKEL (reference sequence). Trimming pared 6 bases from V and 3 bases from J, leaving 20 bases between. This CDR3 has 16 amino acids. CDR3 nucleotide sequence: TGTGCCAGCAGTCTAGGCCCCAGTGATGTATACACTGAAGCTTTCTTT. This sequence encodes CASSLGPSDVYTEAFF.

This clone was seen more than once but under ten times. The chain is built from TRBV11-2 and TRBJ1-4; 8 bases agree with TRBD1. CDR1 and CDR2 from the germline V gene are SGHAT and FQNNGV. V shed 9 bases, J shed 8 bases, and the junction held 23 bases outside the gene matches. The CDR3 is made up of 18 amino acids. The chain's CDR3 is CASKNRKIDRGFREKLFF. In DNA form, the CDR3 reads TGTGCCAGTAAAAACCGAAAGATCGACAGGGGCTTTAGGGAAAAACTGTTTTTT.

The chain employs TRBV25-1 and TRBJ1-6; a possible D gene is TRBD1 (6 bases). Germline CDR1 and CDR2: MGHDK and SYGVNS. CDR3 length equals 15 residues. V was pared by 5 bases and J by 3 bases, with 11 bases between. The CDR3 DNA reads as TGTGCCAGCAGTCAGGGGCGCATCTATAATTCACCCCTCCACTTT. Translation: CASSQGRIYNSPLHF.

The chain has TRBV27 and TRBJ1-2; TRBD1 aligns across 7 bases. The V gene end was trimmed by 4 bases and the J gene end by 6 bases; junction bases not matched to a gene: 14. CDR1 and CDR2 (germline): MNHEY, SMNVEV (reference sequence). The CDR3 is 16 residues long. CDR3 in amino acids: CASSSEGADRVDGYTF. The CDR3 DNA is TGTGCCAGCAGTTCCGAGGGGGCCGACAGGGTGGATGGCTACACCTTC.

The chain employs TRBV9 and TRBJ2-2, with 9 positions matching TRBD2. This CDR3 has 16 amino acids. CDR1 SGDLS and CDR2 YYNGEE come from the germline V gene. The V gene end was trimmed by 4 bases and the J gene end by 1 base; junction bases not matched to a gene: 5. The CDR3 DNA sequence: TGTGCCAGCAGCTCCCCAGCGGGGGGGAACACCGGGGAGCTGTTTTTT. Residues: CASSSPAGGNTGELFF.

This clone occurred a few times. V and J are TRBV7-2 and TRBJ2-3; possible D gene TRBD1, 7 bases. V gave up 5 bases and J gave up 1 base, with 13 bases separating them. Germline lookup yields CDR1 SGHTA and CDR2 FQGNSA. This CDR3 has 15 residues. CDR3 region: CASSEEGAGTDTQYF. CDR3 coding DNA: TGTGCCAGCAGCGAGGAGGGGGCCGGCACAGATACGCAGTATTTT.

J is TRBJ2-3 and V is TRBV9, with 10 bases lining up with TRBD2. Trimming at V came to 0 bases and at J to 0 bases, leaving 10 bases not matched to a gene. Per the germline V gene, CDR1 is SGDLS and CDR2 is YYNGEE. There are 19 residues in the CDR3. DNA of the CDR3: TGTGCCAGCAGCGTAGGGTCCACTAGCGGGGTCCCTAGCACAGATACGCAGTATTTT. Translation gives CASSVGSTSGVPSTDTQYF.

The rearrangement joins TRBV14 to TRBJ1-2; TRBD1 matches 9 bases. V was pared by 0 bases and J by 4 bases, with 3 bases of the junction left unmatched. CDR1 and CDR2 (germline): SGHDN, FVKESK. The CDR3 extends over 15 amino acids. CDR3 residues: CASSQDPTGGYGYTF. Here the CDR3 DNA reads TGTGCCAGCAGCCAAGATCCGACAGGGGGCTATGGCTACACCTTC. Full variable domain (missing parts from reference TRBV14 and TRBJ1-2): EAGVTQFPSHSVIEKGQTVTLRCDPISGHDNLYWYRRVMGKEIKFLLHFVKESKQDESGMPNNRFLAERTGGTYSTLKVQPAELEDSGVYFCASSQDPTGGYGYTFGSGTRLTVV.

V usage is TRBV6-5 and J usage is TRBJ2-5; 7 bases agree with TRBD1. The CDR3 covers 15 residues. The ends lost 5 bases at V and 5 bases at J; junction bases unmatched: 11. Germline loops: CDR1 MNHEY, CDR2 SVGAGI. CDR3 protein: CASSRQGMGRETQYF. CDR3 DNA sequence: TGTGCCAGCAGTCGACAGGGTATGGGACGGGAGACCCAGTACTTC.

This chain joins TRBV18 and TRBJ2-1; possibly TRBD1 for D (5 bases). V lost 4 bases to trimming and J lost 9 bases, with 10 bases between them. CDR1 and CDR2 from the germline V gene are KGHSH and LQKENI. The CDR3 has 12 residues. CDR3 loop: CASSRSGSEQFF. CDR3 nucleotide sequence: TGTGCCAGCTCACGCTCAGGGTCTGAGCAGTTCTTC.

In DNA, the CDR3 is TGTGCCAGCAGTTTCGGGGGGGGCGCAACTAATGAAAAACTGTTTTTT. This codes for CASSFGGGATNEKLFF. The rearrangement links TRBV28 to TRBJ1-4, with D tentatively TRBD1 (6 bases). Germline-derived CDR1 and CDR2 are MDHEN and SYDVKM. This CDR3 region has 16 residues. V lost 3 bases to trimming and J lost 0 bases, with 11 bases between them.

V usage is TRBV28 and J usage is TRBJ1-2; D not certain. Germline CDR1 MDHEN, CDR2 SYDVKM. The CDR3 totals 14 residues. V dropped 4 bases and J dropped 3 bases, with 12 bases sitting between them. The CDR3 coding sequence is TGTGCCAGCAGTTCCGCCTTGGAGGACTATGGCTACACCTTC. It yields the protein CASSSALEDYGYTF.